Listed below are T cell receptor beta chains from one sample, sequenced in a study of blood T cell repertoires in COVID-19. TCRdb's table, derived via immunoSEQ multiplex PCR, lists solely in-frame clones and lacks some. The sample holds about 200,000 clones, roughly 85% seen once. Sequencing was performed on peripheral blood. These receptors were collected from an elderly woman with acute or convalescent COVID-19. Both conserved end residues are part of each CDR3. Fields, in order: J gene, V gene, clone size, D gene, CDR3 protein, CDR3 DNA. A D gene is named only where the DNA matches it firmly. Not every row has a clone size; where given, it reads once, few, many or a size class.

J gene: TRBJ1-1
V gene: TRBV7-2
clone size: NA
D gene: TRBD1
CDR3 protein: CASSSRTGATEAFF
CDR3 DNA: TGTGCCAGCAGCTCGAGGACAGGGGCCACTGAAGCTTTCTTT

J gene: TRBJ2-1
V gene: TRBV9
clone size: NA
D gene: NA
CDR3 protein: CASSSGPGSEQFF
CDR3 DNA: TGTGCCAGCAGCAGCGGGCCCGGCTCTGAGCAGTTCTTC

J gene: TRBJ1-2
V gene: TRBV5-6
clone size: NA
D gene: NA
CDR3 protein: CASSPGRGRENYGYTF
CDR3 DNA: TGTGCCAGCAGCCCAGGCAGGGGCAGGGAGAACTATGGCTACACCTTC

J gene: TRBJ1-1
V gene: TRBV19
clone size: few
D gene: NA
CDR3 protein: CASSHRADTEAFF
CDR3 DNA: TGTGCCAGTAGTCACAGGGCCGACACTGAAGCTTTCTTT

J gene: TRBJ2-7
V gene: TRBV7-3
clone size: few
D gene: NA
CDR3 protein: CASSLGLASSYEQYF
CDR3 DNA: TGTGCCAGCAGCTTAGGGTTAGCAAGCTCCTACGAGCAGTACTTC

J gene: TRBJ1-1
V gene: TRBV28
clone size: NA
D gene: TRBD1
CDR3 protein: CASSAQGAKTEAFF
CDR3 DNA: TGTGCCAGCAGTGCACAGGGGGCAAAGACTGAAGCTTTCTTT

J gene: TRBJ2-7
V gene: TRBV6-5
clone size: NA
D gene: TRBD1
CDR3 protein: CASRGGFSYEQYF
CDR3 DNA: TGTGCCAGCAGAGGGGGCTTTTCCTACGAGCAGTACTTC

J gene: TRBJ2-1
V gene: TRBV28
clone size: NA
D gene: NA
CDR3 protein: CASSPRGSGLSYNEQFF
CDR3 DNA: TGTGCCAGCAGTCCCCGAGGGAGCGGGCTTTCCTACAATGAGCAGTTCTTC

J gene: TRBJ2-5
V gene: TRBV7-2
clone size: once
D gene: TRBD2
CDR3 protein: CASSLARTSQETQYF
CDR3 DNA: TGTGCCAGCAGCTTAGCGAGGACTAGTCAAGAGACCCAGTACTTC

J gene: TRBJ2-5
V gene: TRBV30
clone size: NA
D gene: TRBD1
CDR3 protein: CACQPGQGLLETQYF
CDR3 DNA: TGTGCCTGCCAACCAGGACAGGGGCTATTGGAGACCCAGTACTTC

J gene: TRBJ1-4
V gene: TRBV27
clone size: once
D gene: NA
CDR3 protein: CASSLQGFRGEKLFF
CDR3 DNA: TGTGCCAGCAGTCTTCAAGGCTTCAGGGGTGAAAAACTGTTTTTT

J gene: TRBJ2-1
V gene: TRBV12-5
clone size: once
D gene: TRBD2
CDR3 protein: CASGLKSAAGRRPNEQFF
CDR3 DNA: TGTGCTAGTGGTTTGAAATCCGCAGCGGGGCGGAGACCCAATGAGCAGTTCTTC

J gene: TRBJ2-7
V gene: TRBV1
clone size: NA
D gene: NA
CDR3 protein: CTSSPDRGREQYF
CDR3 DNA: TGCACCAGCAGCCCGGACAGGGGGCGCGAGCAGTACTTC

J gene: TRBJ1-3
V gene: TRBV15
clone size: NA
D gene: NA
CDR3 protein: CATSRDLGGGRGDTIYF
CDR3 DNA: TGTGCCACCAGCAGAGATCTGGGAGGCGGCCGGGGGGACACCATATATTTT

J gene: TRBJ2-1
V gene: TRBV14
clone size: NA
D gene: TRBD1
CDR3 protein: CASSPLTGGDNEQFF
CDR3 DNA: TGTGCCAGCAGCCCTTTGACAGGGGGTGACAATGAGCAGTTCTTC

J gene: TRBJ1-1
V gene: TRBV9
clone size: NA
D gene: NA
CDR3 protein: CASSVSTANTEAFF
CDR3 DNA: TGTGCCAGCAGCGTTTCCACAGCGAACACTGAAGCTTTCTTT

J gene: TRBJ1-1
V gene: TRBV7-2
clone size: NA
D gene: NA
CDR3 protein: CASSLGQIMNTEAFF
CDR3 DNA: TGTGCCAGCAGCTTAGGGCAGATTATGAACACTGAAGCTTTCTTT

J gene: TRBJ1-4
V gene: TRBV5-3
clone size: NA
D gene: TRBD1
CDR3 protein: CARSGTGDEKLFF
CDR3 DNA: TGTGCCAGAAGCGGGACAGGGGATGAAAAACTGTTTTTT

J gene: TRBJ2-5
V gene: TRBV7-2
clone size: NA
D gene: TRBD1
CDR3 protein: CASSLAQGAVWETQYF
CDR3 DNA: TGTGCCAGCAGCTTAGCCCAGGGGGCGGTCTGGGAGACCCAGTACTTC

J gene: TRBJ1-4
V gene: TRBV4-3
clone size: NA
D gene: NA
CDR3 protein: CASSQSVSAIEKLFF
CDR3 DNA: TGCGCCAGCAGCCAATCGGTCTCCGCGATTGAAAAACTGTTTTTT

J gene: TRBJ2-6
V gene: TRBV5-6
clone size: NA
D gene: TRBD1
CDR3 protein: CASSPGTGVGANVLTF
CDR3 DNA: TGTGCCAGCAGCCCTGGGACAGGGGTTGGGGCCAACGTCCTGACTTTC

J gene: TRBJ2-7
V gene: TRBV7-2
clone size: NA
D gene: NA
CDR3 protein: CASSLIGAYEQYF
CDR3 DNA: TGTGCCAGCAGCTTAATTGGGGCTTACGAGCAGTACTTC

J gene: TRBJ1-6
V gene: TRBV11-2
clone size: NA
D gene: NA
CDR3 protein: CASSSTGTANSPLHF
CDR3 DNA: TGTGCCAGCAGCTCCACGGGGACTGCCAATTCACCCCTCCACTTT

J gene: TRBJ2-7
V gene: TRBV18
clone size: NA
D gene: TRBD2
CDR3 protein: CASSPGLAGSYEQYF
CDR3 DNA: TGTGCCAGCTCCCCCGGACTAGCGGGATCCTACGAGCAGTACTTC

J gene: TRBJ2-3
V gene: TRBV6-5
clone size: NA
D gene: TRBD2
CDR3 protein: CASSLGLAGGTDTQYF
CDR3 DNA: TGTGCCAGCAGTTTAGGGCTAGCGGGAGGGACAGATACGCAGTATTTT

J gene: TRBJ2-3
V gene: TRBV7-3
clone size: NA
D gene: TRBD2
CDR3 protein: CASSLTFTSGTWDTQYF
CDR3 DNA: TGTGCCAGCAGCTTAACGTTTACTAGCGGGACGTGGGATACGCAGTATTTT

J gene: TRBJ1-1
V gene: TRBV29-1
clone size: NA
D gene: NA
CDR3 protein: CSVEIPWRPTEAFF
CDR3 DNA: TGCAGCGTTGAAATCCCGTGGCGGCCCACTGAAGCTTTCTTT

J gene: TRBJ2-1
V gene: TRBV6-5
clone size: NA
D gene: NA
CDR3 protein: CASRRALNSYNEQFF
CDR3 DNA: TGTGCCAGCAGGAGGGCCCTAAACTCCTACAATGAGCAGTTCTTC

J gene: TRBJ2-7
V gene: TRBV7-9
clone size: NA
D gene: TRBD1
CDR3 protein: CASSLAGQVGYEQYF
CDR3 DNA: TGTGCCAGCAGCTTAGCGGGACAGGTTGGCTACGAGCAGTACTTC

J gene: TRBJ2-2
V gene: TRBV2
clone size: once
D gene: NA
CDR3 protein: CASMKTPNTGELFF
CDR3 DNA: TGTGCCAGCATGAAAACTCCAAACACCGGGGAGCTGTTTTTT

J gene: TRBJ2-7
V gene: TRBV10-3
clone size: NA
D gene: TRBD1
CDR3 protein: CAISEFGQGLGEQYF
CDR3 DNA: TGTGCCATCAGTGAGTTTGGACAGGGCTTGGGCGAGCAGTACTTC

J gene: TRBJ2-4
V gene: TRBV12-5
clone size: once
D gene: NA
CDR3 protein: CASGLVSLPLLAKNIQYF
CDR3 DNA: TGTGCTAGTGGTTTGGTAAGCCTACCCCTTTTAGCCAAAAACATTCAGTACTTC

J gene: TRBJ1-2
V gene: TRBV6-9
clone size: NA
D gene: NA
CDR3 protein: CASSSVFGGNYGYTF
CDR3 DNA: TGTGCCAGCAGTTCTGTATTCGGGGGTAACTATGGCTACACCTTC

J gene: TRBJ2-7
V gene: TRBV7-9
clone size: NA
D gene: TRBD2
CDR3 protein: CASSLEMGPSGRAREQYF
CDR3 DNA: TGTGCCAGCAGCTTAGAGATGGGGCCTAGCGGGAGGGCCCGGGAGCAGTACTTC

J gene: TRBJ2-1
V gene: TRBV11-3
clone size: NA
D gene: TRBD2
CDR3 protein: CASSLGATSAPAEQFF
CDR3 DNA: TGTGCCAGCAGCTTAGGCGCGACTAGCGCCCCTGCGGAGCAGTTCTTC

J gene: TRBJ2-3
V gene: TRBV11-2
clone size: NA
D gene: NA
CDR3 protein: CASSLVRAGPSTDTQYF
CDR3 DNA: TGTGCCAGCAGCTTAGTGCGGGCGGGACCTAGCACAGATACGCAGTATTTT

J gene: TRBJ1-6
V gene: TRBV27
clone size: NA
D gene: NA
CDR3 protein: CASSLSIRGSYNSPLHF
CDR3 DNA: TGTGCCAGCAGTTTATCGATCAGAGGCTCCTATAATTCACCCCTCCACTTT

J gene: TRBJ2-7
V gene: TRBV2
clone size: NA
D gene: NA
CDR3 protein: CASSPGTNNEQYF
CDR3 DNA: TGTGCCAGCAGCCCAGGGACAAATAATGAGCAGTACTTC

J gene: TRBJ2-7
V gene: TRBV6-2/TRBV6-3
clone size: NA
D gene: NA
CDR3 protein: CASSYSPSWTPDEQYF
CDR3 DNA: TGTGCCAGCAGTTATTCCCCTAGCTGGACCCCGGACGAGCAGTACTTC

J gene: TRBJ1-5
V gene: TRBV10-3
clone size: NA
D gene: NA
CDR3 protein: CAISESGETNQPQHF
CDR3 DNA: TGTGCCATCAGTGAGTCTGGGGAGACCAATCAGCCCCAGCATTTT

J gene: TRBJ1-2
V gene: TRBV20-1
clone size: NA
D gene: NA
CDR3 protein: CSATGLPGYTF
CDR3 DNA: TGCAGTGCCACAGGGCTCCCTGGCTACACCTTC

J gene: TRBJ2-2
V gene: TRBV7-2
clone size: NA
D gene: NA
CDR3 protein: CASSPRRLNTGELFF
CDR3 DNA: TGTGCCAGCAGCCCGCGTAGACTGAACACCGGGGAGCTGTTTTTT

J gene: TRBJ1-1
V gene: TRBV5-1
clone size: NA
D gene: TRBD1
CDR3 protein: CASSLAGTGETEAFF
CDR3 DNA: TGCGCCAGCAGCTTGGCCGGGACAGGGGAGACTGAAGCTTTCTTT

J gene: TRBJ1-5
V gene: TRBV5-1
clone size: NA
D gene: NA
CDR3 protein: CASSSDGGNQPQHF
CDR3 DNA: TGCGCCAGCAGCTCCGACGGGGGCAATCAGCCCCAGCATTTT

J gene: TRBJ2-7
V gene: TRBV7-2
clone size: NA
D gene: NA
CDR3 protein: CASRYGGTETYEQYF
CDR3 DNA: TGTGCCAGCAGATATGGGGGGACGGAGACCTACGAGCAGTACTTC

J gene: TRBJ2-7
V gene: TRBV3-1/TRBV3-2
clone size: NA
D gene: NA
CDR3 protein: CASSHGVEQYF
CDR3 DNA: TGTGCCAGCAGCCACGGAGTCGAGCAGTACTTC

J gene: TRBJ1-4
V gene: TRBV18
clone size: NA
D gene: NA
CDR3 protein: CASSPLDRANEKLFF
CDR3 DNA: TGTGCCAGCTCACCACTTGACAGAGCTAATGAAAAACTGTTTTTT

J gene: TRBJ2-1
V gene: TRBV2
clone size: NA
D gene: NA
CDR3 protein: CASSATLVIADEQFF
CDR3 DNA: TGTGCCAGCAGTGCGACTCTTGTAATCGCCGATGAGCAGTTCTTC

J gene: TRBJ2-2
V gene: TRBV7-2
clone size: NA
D gene: TRBD1
CDR3 protein: CASSLRQGAGELFF
CDR3 DNA: TGTGCCAGCAGCTTAAGACAGGGGGCCGGGGAGCTGTTTTTT

J gene: TRBJ2-7
V gene: TRBV5-1
clone size: NA
D gene: NA
CDR3 protein: CASSLEGSTYEQYF
CDR3 DNA: TGCGCCAGCAGCTTGGAGGGGTCCACCTACGAGCAGTACTTC

J gene: TRBJ2-2
V gene: TRBV7-9
clone size: NA
D gene: NA
CDR3 protein: CASSLSSGYPNTGELFF
CDR3 DNA: TGTGCCAGCAGCTTATCCAGCGGGTACCCAAACACCGGGGAGCTGTTTTTT

J gene: TRBJ1-3
V gene: TRBV18
clone size: NA
D gene: TRBD1
CDR3 protein: CASLRQGSTSGNTIYF
CDR3 DNA: TGTGCCAGCCTACGACAGGGATCTACCTCTGGAAACACCATATATTTT